This is a list of T cell receptor beta chains from one sample in a study of T cell responses to AZD1222 COVID-19 vaccine. Assay used: immunoSEQ multiplex PCR; TCRdb lists only in-frame clones, some missing. Among about 150,000 clones listed, roughly nine tenths were seen once. The sample here was peripheral blood, taken 28 days after the second AZD1222 dose. These receptors all come from an adult who received the AZD1222 COVID-19 vaccine. Both conserved end residues are part of each CDR3. The order of the fields is D gene, J gene, clone size, V gene, CDR3 protein, CDR3 DNA. The D gene is left open where the match is weak. Size is stated for part of the rows, as once, few or many counts, or as a class when the clone is expanded.

>TRBD2|TRBJ2-3|.|TRBV18
CASSPIAGLAGGKHTDTQYF
TGTGCCAGCTCACCGATAGCGGGACTAGCGGGAGGGAAACACACAGATACGCAGTATTTT
>TRBD2|TRBJ2-5|.|TRBV19
CASSPRLAGGPVLETQYF
TGTGCCAGTAGTCCCCGACTAGCGGGGGGGCCGGTACTAGAGACCCAGTACTTC
>TRBD1|TRBJ1-4|once|TRBV5-1
CASSTGQEFDEKLFF
TGCGCCAGCAGCACGGGACAGGAGTTTGACGAAAAACTGTTTTTT
>.|TRBJ2-6|.|TRBV20-1
CSASPTGSGANVLTF
TGCAGCGCTAGTCCCACGGGGTCTGGGGCCAACGTCCTGACTTTC
>TRBD1|TRBJ1-2|.|TRBV3-1/TRBV3-2
CASSPHGQGGDGYTF
TGTGCCAGCAGCCCTCACGGACAGGGAGGGGATGGCTACACCTTC
>TRBD1|TRBJ1-1|.|TRBV10-3
CAISERQGAFEYTEAFF
TGTGCCATCAGTGAAAGGCAGGGGGCCTTCGAGTACACTGAAGCTTTCTTT
>.|TRBJ2-2|once|TRBV6-5
CATELLFKGTGELFF
TGTGCCACCGAACTTTTATTTAAGGGCACCGGGGAGCTGTTTTTT
>.|TRBJ2-6|.|TRBV7-8
CASSLAWGQGSGANVLTF
TGTGCCAGCAGCTTAGCGTGGGGGCAGGGCTCTGGGGCCAACGTCCTGACTTTC
>.|TRBJ1-2|.|TRBV7-9
CASSLLIQSYGYTF
TGTGCCAGCAGCTTATTGATTCAGAGCTATGGCTACACCTTC
>TRBD2|TRBJ2-7|once|TRBV5-5
CASIPGSRGDYEQYF
TGTGCCAGCATTCCCGGCTCGCGGGGGGACTACGAGCAGTACTTC
>TRBD2|TRBJ2-1|.|TRBV5-5
CASSWTSSLYNEQFF
TGTGCCAGCAGCTGGACTAGCTCCCTTTACAATGAGCAGTTCTTC
>TRBD1|TRBJ1-6|.|TRBV30
CAWSSDRGNSPLHF
TGTGCCTGGAGCTCCGACAGGGGCAATTCACCCCTCCACTTT
>.|TRBJ1-4|.|TRBV18
CASSPRGSPVTNEKLFF
TGTGCCAGCTCACCACGGGGCAGCCCGGTGACTAATGAAAAACTGTTTTTT
>TRBD1|TRBJ2-7|.|TRBV2
CASSLGQGGYF
TGTGCCAGCAGCCTCGGACAGGGAGGGTACTTC